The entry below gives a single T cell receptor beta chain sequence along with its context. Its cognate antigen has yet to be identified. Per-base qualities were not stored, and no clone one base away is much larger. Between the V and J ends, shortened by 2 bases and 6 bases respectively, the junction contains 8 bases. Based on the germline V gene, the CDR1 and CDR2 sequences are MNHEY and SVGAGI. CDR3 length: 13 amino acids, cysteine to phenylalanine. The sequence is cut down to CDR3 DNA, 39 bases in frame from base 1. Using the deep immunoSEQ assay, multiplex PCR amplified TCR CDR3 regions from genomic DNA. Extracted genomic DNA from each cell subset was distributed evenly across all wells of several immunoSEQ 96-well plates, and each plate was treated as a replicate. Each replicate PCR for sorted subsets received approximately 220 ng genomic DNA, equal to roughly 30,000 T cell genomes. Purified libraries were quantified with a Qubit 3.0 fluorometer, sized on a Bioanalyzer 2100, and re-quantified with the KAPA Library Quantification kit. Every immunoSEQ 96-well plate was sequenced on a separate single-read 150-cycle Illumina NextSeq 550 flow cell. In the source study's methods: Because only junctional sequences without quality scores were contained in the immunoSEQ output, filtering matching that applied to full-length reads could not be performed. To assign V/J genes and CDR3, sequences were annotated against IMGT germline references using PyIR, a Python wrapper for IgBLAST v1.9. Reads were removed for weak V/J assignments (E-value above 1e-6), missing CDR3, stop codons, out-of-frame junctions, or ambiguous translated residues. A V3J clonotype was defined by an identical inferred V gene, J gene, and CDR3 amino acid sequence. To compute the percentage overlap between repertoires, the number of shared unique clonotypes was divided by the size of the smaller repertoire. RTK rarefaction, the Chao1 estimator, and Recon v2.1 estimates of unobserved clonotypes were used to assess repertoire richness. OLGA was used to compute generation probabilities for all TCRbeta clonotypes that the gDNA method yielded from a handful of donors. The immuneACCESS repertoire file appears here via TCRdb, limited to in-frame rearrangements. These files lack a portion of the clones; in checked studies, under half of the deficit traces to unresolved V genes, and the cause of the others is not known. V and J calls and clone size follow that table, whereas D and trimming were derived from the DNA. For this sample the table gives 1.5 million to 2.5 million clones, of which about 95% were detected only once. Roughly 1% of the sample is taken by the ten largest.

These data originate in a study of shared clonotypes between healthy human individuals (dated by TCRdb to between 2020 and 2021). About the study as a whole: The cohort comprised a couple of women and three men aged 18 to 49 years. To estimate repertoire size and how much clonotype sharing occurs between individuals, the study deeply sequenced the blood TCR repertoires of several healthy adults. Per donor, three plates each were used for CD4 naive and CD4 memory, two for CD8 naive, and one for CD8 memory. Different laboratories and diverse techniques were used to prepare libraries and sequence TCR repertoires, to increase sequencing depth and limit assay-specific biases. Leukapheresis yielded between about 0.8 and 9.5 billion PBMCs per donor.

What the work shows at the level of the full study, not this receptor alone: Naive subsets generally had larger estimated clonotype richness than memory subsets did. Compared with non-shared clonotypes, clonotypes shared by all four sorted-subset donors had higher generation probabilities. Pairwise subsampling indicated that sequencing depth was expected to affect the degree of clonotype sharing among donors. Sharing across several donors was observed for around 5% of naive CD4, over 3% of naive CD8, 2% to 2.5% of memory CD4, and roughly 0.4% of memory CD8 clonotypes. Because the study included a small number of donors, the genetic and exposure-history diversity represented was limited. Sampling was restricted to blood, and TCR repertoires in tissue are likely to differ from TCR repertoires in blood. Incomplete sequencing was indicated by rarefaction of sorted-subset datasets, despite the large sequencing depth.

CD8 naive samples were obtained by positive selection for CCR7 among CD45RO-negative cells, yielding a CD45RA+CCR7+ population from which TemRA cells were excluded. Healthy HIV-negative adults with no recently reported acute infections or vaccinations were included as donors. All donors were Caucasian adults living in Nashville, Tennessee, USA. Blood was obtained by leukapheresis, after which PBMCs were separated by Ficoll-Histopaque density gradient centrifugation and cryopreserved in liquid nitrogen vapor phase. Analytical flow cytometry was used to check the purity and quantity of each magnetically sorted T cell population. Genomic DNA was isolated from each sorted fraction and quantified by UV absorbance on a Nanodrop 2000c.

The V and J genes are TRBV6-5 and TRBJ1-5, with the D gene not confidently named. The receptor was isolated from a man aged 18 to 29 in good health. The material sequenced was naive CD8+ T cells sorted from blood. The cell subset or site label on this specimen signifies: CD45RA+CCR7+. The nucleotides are TGTGCCAGCAGTTACATGCGAGGTCAGCCCCAGCATTTT. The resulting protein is CASSYMRGQPQHF.